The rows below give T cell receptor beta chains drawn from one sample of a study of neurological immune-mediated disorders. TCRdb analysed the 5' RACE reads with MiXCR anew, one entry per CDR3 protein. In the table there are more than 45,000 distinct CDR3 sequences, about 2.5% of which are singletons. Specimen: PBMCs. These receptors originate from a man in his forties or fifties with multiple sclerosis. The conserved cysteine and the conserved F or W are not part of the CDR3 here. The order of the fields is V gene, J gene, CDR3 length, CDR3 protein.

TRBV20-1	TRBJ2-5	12	SASGGGGQETQY
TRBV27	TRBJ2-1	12	ASSFKQSSNEQF
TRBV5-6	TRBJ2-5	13	ASSKQRGGVETQY
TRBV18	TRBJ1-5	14	ASSPTTGTQNQPQH
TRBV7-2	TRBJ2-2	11	ASSPGGKGELF
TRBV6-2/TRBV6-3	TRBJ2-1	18	ASSYSTGGSRLPSYNEQF
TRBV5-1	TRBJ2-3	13	ASSLGRGYTDTQY
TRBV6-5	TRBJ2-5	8	ASSLETQY
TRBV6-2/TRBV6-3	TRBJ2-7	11	ASSFRGAYEQY
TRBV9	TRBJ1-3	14	ASSARGVSSGNTIY
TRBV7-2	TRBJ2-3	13	ASSWRGASTDTQY
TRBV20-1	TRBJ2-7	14	SARSLGGSYSYEQY
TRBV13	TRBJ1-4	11	ASSLAQGVKLF
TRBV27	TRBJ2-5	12	ASSLGSHQETQY
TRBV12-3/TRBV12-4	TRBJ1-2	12	ASTRQGNGDGYT
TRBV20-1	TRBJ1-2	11	SAVDRVIYGYT
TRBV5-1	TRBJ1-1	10	ASGVLDTEAF
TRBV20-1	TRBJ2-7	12	SARKGGGSYEQY
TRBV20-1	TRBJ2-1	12	SATGRGSYNEQF
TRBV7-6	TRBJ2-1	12	ASSFQRGGDEQF
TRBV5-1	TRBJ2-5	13	ASSLWGQGQETQY
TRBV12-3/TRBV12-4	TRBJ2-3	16	ASSLSPLSGVSTDTQY
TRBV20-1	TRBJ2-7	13	SAQGPGQGNYEQY
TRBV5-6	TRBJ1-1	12	ASSFGGGDTEAF
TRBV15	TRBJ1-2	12	ATSRDRRGYGYT
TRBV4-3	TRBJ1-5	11	ASSPGGGQPQH
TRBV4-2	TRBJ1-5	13	ASSQAGTGDQPQH
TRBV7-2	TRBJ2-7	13	ASSSVSVGSYEQY
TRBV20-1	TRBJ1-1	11	STRTEMNTEAF
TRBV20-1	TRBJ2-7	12	SASKLAGGFEQY
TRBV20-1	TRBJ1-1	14	SAAGTGFLGNTEAF
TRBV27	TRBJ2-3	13	ASSLRGLDTDTQY
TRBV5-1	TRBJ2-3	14	ASSFVDRVRTDTQY
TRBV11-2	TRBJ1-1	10	ASSPSLTEAF
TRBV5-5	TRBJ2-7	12	ASSLVGSYYEQY
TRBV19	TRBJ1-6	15	ASRPPGNRGGNSPLH
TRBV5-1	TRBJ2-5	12	ASSLQGAMETQY
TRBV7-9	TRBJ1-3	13	ASSFAGSTRNTIY
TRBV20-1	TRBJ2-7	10	SAQTSSYEQY
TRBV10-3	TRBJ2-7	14	AIRISRDGKFYEQY
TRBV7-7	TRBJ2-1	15	ASSLALRLAGSNEQF
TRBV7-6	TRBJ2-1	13	ASSLFTSGYNEQF
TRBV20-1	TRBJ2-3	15	SAIKLAGGLPRNTQY
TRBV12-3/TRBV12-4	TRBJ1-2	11	ASSRGTGTGYT
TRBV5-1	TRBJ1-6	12	ASNPGSYNSPLH
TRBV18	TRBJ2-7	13	ASSPRNRGSYEQY
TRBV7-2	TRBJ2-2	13	ASSLAGGLTGELF
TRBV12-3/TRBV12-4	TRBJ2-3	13	ASSLLRGSTDTQY
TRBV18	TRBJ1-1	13	ASSPVQGANTEAF
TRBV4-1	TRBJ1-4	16	ASSHPGRARATNEKLF